This TCR beta chain originates from a study of blood T cell repertoires in COVID-19. Study in general: PBMCs, B-cell-depleted T cells, or T cells provided the cDNA or gDNA that made up the material.

The table came from immunoSEQ multiplex PCR; TCRdb's copy has only in-frame clones and leaves some out. The sample includes tens of thousands of clones, 86% seen only once; the top ten take over 9.5%. This clone was found once. There are 16 residues in the CDR3. The V segment lost 3 bases and the J segment 1 base; nucleotides outside the gene matches: 5. Germline V CDR1 and CDR2: SGHNT, YYREEE (reference sequence). Sequenced input: peripheral blood. The rearrangement links TRBV5-4 to TRBJ2-5; TRBD1 aligns across 11 bases. This clonotype was sampled from a human donor in a cohort sampled during active COVID-19. CDR3 sequence: CASSSEDRGLQETQYF. CDR3 sequence (DNA): TGTGCCAGCAGCTCCGAGGACAGGGGGCTCCAAGAGACCCAGTACTTC.